This TCR beta chain was observed in a study of blood T cell repertoires in COVID-19. Profiling relied on immunoSEQ multiplex PCR, and the TCRdb table lists in-frame clones only, not all of them. This sample has fewer than 250,000 clones; over 75% occur once, and the top ten carry approximately 3.7%. CDR1 and CDR2 (germline): SGHRS, YFSETQ. Trimming removed 2 bases from V and 7 bases from J, with 31 bases in between. The CDR3 runs 19 residues. Clinical histories supplied by participants themselves formed the basis of cohort assignment. Exposed volunteers were people who met a COVID-19 case within 2 weeks before study entry.

The rearrangement uses TRBV5-1 and TRBJ2-7; TRBD2 might be the D (6 bases). Sequencing was carried out using PBMCs or T cells enriched from blood (not recorded which). The source is a woman aged 25 to 39 who had been exposed to COVID-19. The chain's CDR3 is CASSFSPLPGLTSREEQYF. Written as DNA, the CDR3 is TGCGCCAGCAGCTTTTCCCCACTCCCGGGACTCACCTCGAGAGAGGAGCAGTACTTC.